Detailed here is one T cell receptor beta chain. There were eight separate reactions per sample in which cDNA was made. TCRdb derives one entry per CDR3 protein from the 5' RACE reads, leaving out DNA. This sample's clone table lists fewer than 450,000 distinct CDR3 sequences. CDR3 size: 16 residues. Germline values: CDR1 LGHNA, CDR2 YSLEER. The data are from a study of monozygotic twins with inflammatory bowel disease. The chain has TRBV4-3 and TRBJ1-1; as DNA is missing, the TRBD1 call by TCRdb cannot be tested. The sequenced sample consisted of blood. The source of this sequence is a human donor with ulcerative colitis or Crohn's disease, or a healthy co-twin of an affected twin (not recorded which). The CDR3 protein is CASSQVYGGLNSEAFF.